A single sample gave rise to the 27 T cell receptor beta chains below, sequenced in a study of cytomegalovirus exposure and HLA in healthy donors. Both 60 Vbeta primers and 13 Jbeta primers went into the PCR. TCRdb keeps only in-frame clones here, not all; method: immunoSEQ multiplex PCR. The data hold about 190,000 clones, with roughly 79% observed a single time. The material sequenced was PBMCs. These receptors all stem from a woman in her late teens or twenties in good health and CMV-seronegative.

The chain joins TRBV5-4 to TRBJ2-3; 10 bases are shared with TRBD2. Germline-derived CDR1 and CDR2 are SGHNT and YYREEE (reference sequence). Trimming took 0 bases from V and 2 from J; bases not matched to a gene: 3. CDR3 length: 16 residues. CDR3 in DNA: TGTGCCAGCAGCTTGGTTAGCGGGGGGCCCACAGATACGCAGTATTTT. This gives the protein CASSLVSGGPTDTQYF. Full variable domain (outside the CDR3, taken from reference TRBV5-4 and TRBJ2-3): ETGVTQSPTHLIKTRGQQVTLRCSSQSGHNTVSWYQQALGQGPQFIFQYYREEENGRGNFPPRFSGLQFPNYSSELNVNALELDDSALYLCASSLVSGGPTDTQYFGPGTRLTVL.

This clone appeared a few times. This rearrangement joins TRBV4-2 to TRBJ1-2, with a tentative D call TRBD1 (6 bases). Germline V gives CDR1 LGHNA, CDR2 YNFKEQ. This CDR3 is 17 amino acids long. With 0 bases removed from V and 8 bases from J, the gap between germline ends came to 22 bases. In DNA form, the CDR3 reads TGTGCCAGCAGCCAAGATCTGGCCATAGGCAGGGGTGGCGGCTACACCTTC. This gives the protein CASSQDLAIGRGGGYTF.

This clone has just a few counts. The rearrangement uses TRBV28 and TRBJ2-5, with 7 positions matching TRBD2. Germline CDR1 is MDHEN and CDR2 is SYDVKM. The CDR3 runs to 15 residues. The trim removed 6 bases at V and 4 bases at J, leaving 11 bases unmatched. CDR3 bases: TGTGCCAGCAGACGAGGGGACGGCGGGGGAGAGACCCAGTACTTC. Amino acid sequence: CASRRGDGGGETQYF.

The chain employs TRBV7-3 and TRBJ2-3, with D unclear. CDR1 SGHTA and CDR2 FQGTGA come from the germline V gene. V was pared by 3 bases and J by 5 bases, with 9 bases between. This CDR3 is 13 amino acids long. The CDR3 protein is CASSFFEEDTQYF. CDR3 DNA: TGTGCCAGCAGCTTCTTTGAGGAAGATACGCAGTATTTT.

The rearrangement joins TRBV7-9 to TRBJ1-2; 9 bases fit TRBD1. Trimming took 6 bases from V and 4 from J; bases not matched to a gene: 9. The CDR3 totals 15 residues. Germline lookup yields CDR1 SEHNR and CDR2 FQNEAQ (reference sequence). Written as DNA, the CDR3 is TGTGCCAGCAGTGTCACAGGGGGCAGTGGCTATGGCTACACCTTC. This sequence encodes CASSVTGGSGYGYTF.

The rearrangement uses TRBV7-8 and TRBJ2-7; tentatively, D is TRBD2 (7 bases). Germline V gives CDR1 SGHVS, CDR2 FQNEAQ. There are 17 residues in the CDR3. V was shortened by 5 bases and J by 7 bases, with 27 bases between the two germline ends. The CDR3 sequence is CASSPRGMGAGAGEQYF. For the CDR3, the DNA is TGTGCCAGCAGCCCGAGAGGTATGGGGGCAGGAGCGGGAGAGCAGTACTTC.

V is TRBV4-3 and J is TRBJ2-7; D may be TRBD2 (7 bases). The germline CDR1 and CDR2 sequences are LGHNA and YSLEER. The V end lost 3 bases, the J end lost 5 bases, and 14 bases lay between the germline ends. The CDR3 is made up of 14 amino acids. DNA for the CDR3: TGCGCCAGCAGCCAGAGGGCGGGGGCGGACGAGCAGTACTTC. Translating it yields CASSQRAGADEQYF.

In nucleotides, the CDR3 is TGTGCCAGCAGCTTAGGTAGCCCCCTCTACAATGAGCAGTTCTTC. Translation: CASSLGSPLYNEQFF. The chain carries TRBV7-3 and TRBJ2-1; no clear D. CDR3 length equals 15 residues. V was pared by 2 bases and J by 3 bases, with 11 bases between. Germline V CDR1 and CDR2: SGHTA, FQGTGA.

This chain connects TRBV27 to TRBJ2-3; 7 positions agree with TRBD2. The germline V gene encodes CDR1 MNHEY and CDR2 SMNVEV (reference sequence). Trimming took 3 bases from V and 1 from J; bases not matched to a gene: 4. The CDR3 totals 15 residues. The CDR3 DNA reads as TGTGCCAGCAGTTTGCCGGCGGGAGGCACAGATACGCAGTATTTT. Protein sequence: CASSLPAGGTDTQYF.

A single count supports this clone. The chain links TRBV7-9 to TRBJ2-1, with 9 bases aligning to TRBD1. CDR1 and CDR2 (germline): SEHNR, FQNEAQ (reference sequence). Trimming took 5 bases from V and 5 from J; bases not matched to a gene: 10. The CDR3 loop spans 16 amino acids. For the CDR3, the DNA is TGTGCCAGCAGCCCCCCTAGCTGGACAGGGGACAATGAGCAGTTCTTC. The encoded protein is CASSPPSWTGDNEQFF.

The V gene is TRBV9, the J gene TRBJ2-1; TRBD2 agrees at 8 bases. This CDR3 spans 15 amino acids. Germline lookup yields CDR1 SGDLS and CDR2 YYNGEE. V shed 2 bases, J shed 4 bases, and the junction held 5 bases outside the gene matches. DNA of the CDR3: TGTGCCAGCAGCGTTAGCGGGAACGCATACAATGAGCAGTTCTTC. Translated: CASSVSGNAYNEQFF.

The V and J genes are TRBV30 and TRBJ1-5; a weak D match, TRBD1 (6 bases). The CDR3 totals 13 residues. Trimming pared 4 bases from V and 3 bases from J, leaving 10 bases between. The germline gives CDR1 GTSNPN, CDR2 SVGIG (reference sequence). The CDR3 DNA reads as TGTGCCTGGAACCCAGGGGACAATCAGCCCCAGCATTTT. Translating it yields CAWNPGDNQPQHF.

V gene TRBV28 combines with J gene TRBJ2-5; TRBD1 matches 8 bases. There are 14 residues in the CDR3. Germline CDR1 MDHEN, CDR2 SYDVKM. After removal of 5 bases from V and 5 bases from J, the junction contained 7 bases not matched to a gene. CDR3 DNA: TGTGCCAGCAGTCCACCAGGGGGCTTTGAGACCCAGTACTTC. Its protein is CASSPPGGFETQYF.

The CDR3 here is CASSGGQHNQPQHF. For the CDR3, the DNA is TGCGCCAGCAGTGGGGGACAGCACAATCAGCCCCAGCATTTT. V is TRBV10-2 and J is TRBJ1-5; TRBD1 matches at 7 bases. The germline gives CDR1 WSHSY, CDR2 SAAADI. CDR3 length: 14 residues. J gave up 3 bases and V 4 bases, and 3 bases lay outside the gene matches.

The chain's CDR3 is CASSSGLAGDRDEQFF. For the CDR3, the DNA is TGTGCCAGCAGCTCAGGACTAGCGGGGGACCGGGATGAGCAGTTCTTC. This chain connects TRBV7-3 to TRBJ2-1; 13 bases are shared with TRBD2. Per germline, CDR1 SGHTA and CDR2 FQGTGA. The CDR3 contains 16 residues. V lost 4 bases, J lost 8 bases, and 8 bases stayed unmatched.

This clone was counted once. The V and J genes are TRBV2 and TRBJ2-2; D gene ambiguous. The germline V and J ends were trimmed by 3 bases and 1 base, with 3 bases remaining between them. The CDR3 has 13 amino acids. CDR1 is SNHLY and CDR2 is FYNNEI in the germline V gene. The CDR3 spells CASSDQNTGELFF. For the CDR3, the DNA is TGTGCCAGCAGTGATCAGAACACCGGGGAGCTGTTTTTT.

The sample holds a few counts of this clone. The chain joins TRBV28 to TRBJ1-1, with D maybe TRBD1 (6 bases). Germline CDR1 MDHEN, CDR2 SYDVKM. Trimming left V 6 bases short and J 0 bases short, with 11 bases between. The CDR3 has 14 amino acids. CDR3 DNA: TGTGCCAGCAGGGTGGGACAAATGAACACTGAAGCTTTCTTT. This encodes CASRVGQMNTEAFF.

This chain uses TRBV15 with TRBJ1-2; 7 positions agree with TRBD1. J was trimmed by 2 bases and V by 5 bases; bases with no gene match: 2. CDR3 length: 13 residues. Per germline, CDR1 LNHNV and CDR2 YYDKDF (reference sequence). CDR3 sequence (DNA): TGTGCCACCAGCCGGGACAGCAACTATGGCTACACCTTC. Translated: CATSRDSNYGYTF.

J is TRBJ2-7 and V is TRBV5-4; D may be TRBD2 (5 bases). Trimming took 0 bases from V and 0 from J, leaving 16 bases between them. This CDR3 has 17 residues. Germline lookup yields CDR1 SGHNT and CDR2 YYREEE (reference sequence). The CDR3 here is CASSLGVSATLSYEQYF. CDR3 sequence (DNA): TGTGCCAGCAGCTTGGGTGTTAGCGCGACCCTCTCCTACGAGCAGTACTTC.

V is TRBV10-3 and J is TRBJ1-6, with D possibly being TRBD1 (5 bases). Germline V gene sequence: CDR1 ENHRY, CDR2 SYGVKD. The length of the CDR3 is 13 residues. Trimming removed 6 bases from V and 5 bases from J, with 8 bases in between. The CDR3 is CAIRDRDNSPLHF. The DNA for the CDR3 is TGTGCCATCAGAGACAGAGATAATTCACCCCTCCACTTT.

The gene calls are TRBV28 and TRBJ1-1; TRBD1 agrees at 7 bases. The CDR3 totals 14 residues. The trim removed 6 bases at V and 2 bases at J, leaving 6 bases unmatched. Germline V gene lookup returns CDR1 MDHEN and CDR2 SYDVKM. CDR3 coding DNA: TGTGCCAGCAGCCCCAGGGGGGTTAACACTGAAGCTTTCTTT. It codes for CASSPRGVNTEAFF.

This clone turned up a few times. The CDR3 region has the DNA TGTGCCAGCAGCTTGGCCTCATCCGGGAGGGCCGGGGGAGATACGCAGTATTTT. Residues: CASSLASSGRAGGDTQYF. The chain recombines TRBV5-4 with TRBJ2-3; TRBD2 matches 8 bases. Germline values: CDR1 SGHNT, CDR2 YYREEE (reference sequence). The CDR3 totals 18 residues. V lost 0 bases to trimming and J lost 5 bases; unmatched junction nucleotides: 14.

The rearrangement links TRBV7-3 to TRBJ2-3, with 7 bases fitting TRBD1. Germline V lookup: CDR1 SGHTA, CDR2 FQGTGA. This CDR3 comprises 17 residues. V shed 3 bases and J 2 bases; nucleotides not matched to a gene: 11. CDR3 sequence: CASSLLGVGQPTDTQYF. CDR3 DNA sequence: TGTGCCAGCAGCTTGCTGGGGGTGGGACAGCCCACAGATACGCAGTATTTT.

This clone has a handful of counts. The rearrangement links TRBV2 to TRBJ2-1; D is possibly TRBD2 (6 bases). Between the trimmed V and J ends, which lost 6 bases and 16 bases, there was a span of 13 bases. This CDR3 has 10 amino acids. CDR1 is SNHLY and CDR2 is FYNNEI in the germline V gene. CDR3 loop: CASRELASFF. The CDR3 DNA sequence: TGTGCCAGCAGAGAACTAGCTAGTTTCTTC. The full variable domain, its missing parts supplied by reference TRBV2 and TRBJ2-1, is EPEVTQTPSHQVTQMGQEVILRCVPISNHLYFYWYRQILGQKVEFLVSFYNNEISEKSEIFDDQFSVERPDGSNFTLKIRSTKLEDSAMYFCASRELASFFGPGTRLTVL.

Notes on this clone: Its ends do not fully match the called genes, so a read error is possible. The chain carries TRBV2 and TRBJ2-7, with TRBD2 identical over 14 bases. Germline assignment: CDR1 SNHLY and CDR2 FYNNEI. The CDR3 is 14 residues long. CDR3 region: CASSEAWEGLAGEF. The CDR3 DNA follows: TGTGCCAGCAGTGAAGCTTGGGAGGGACTAGCGGGGGAGTTC.

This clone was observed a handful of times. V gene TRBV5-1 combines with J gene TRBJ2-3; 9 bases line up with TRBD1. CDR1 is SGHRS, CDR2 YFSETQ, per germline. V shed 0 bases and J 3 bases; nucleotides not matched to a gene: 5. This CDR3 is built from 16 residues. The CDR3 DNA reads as TGCGCCAGCAGCTTGGTGGGACAGGGATCGACAGATACGCAGTATTTT. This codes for CASSLVGQGSTDTQYF.

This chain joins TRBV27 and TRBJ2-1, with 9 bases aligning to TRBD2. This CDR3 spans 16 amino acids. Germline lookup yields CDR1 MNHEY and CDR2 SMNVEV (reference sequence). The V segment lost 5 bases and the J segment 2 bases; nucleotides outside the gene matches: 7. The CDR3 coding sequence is TGTGCCAGCAGTATTTTAAGCGGGGGGCCCTACAATGAGCAGTTCTTC. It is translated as CASSILSGGPYNEQFF.